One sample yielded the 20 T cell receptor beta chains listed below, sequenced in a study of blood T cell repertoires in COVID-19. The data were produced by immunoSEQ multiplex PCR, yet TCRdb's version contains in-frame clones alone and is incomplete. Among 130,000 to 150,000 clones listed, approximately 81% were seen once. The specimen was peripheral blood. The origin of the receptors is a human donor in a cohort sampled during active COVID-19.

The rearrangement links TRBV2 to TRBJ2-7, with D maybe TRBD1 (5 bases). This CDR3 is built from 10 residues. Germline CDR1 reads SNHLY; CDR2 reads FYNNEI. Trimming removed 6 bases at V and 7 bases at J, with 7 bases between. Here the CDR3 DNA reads TGTGCCAGCAGGGGGCTTGAGCAGTACTTC. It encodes CASRGLEQYF.

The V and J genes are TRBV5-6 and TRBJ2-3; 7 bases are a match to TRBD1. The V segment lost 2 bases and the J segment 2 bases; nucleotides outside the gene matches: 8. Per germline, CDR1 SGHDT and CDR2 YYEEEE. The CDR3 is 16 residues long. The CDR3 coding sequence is TGTGCCAGCAGCTTATTCGACAGGGTTATCACAGATACGCAGTATTTT. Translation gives CASSLFDRVITDTQYF.

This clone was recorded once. CDR3: CASSVGGGAYEQYF. The CDR3 bases are TGTGCCAGCAGCGTAGGTGGGGGCGCCTACGAGCAGTACTTC. The chain employs TRBV9 and TRBJ2-7, with D perhaps matching TRBD1 (6 bases). The germline V gene encodes CDR1 SGDLS and CDR2 YYNGEE. The V and J ends lost 0 bases and 2 bases respectively, with 9 bases between them. This CDR3 region has 14 residues. Complete variable domain (other parts from reference TRBV9 and TRBJ2-7): DSGVTQTPKHLITATGQRVTLRCSPRSGDLSVYWYQQSLDQGLQFLIQYYNGEERAKGNILERFSAQQFPDLHSELNLSSLELGDSALYFCASSVGGGAYEQYFGPGTRLTVT.

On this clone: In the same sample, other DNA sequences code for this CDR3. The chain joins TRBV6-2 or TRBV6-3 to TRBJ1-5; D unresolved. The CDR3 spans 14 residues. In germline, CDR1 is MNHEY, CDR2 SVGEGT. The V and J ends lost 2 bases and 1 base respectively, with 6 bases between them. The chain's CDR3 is CASSYTGSNQPQHF. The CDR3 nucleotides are TGTGCCAGCAGTTACACGGGAAGCAATCAGCCCCAGCATTTT.

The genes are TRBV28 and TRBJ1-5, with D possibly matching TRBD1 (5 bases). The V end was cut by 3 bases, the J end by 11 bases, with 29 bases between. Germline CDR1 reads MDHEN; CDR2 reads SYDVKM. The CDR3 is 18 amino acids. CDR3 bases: TGTGCCAGCAGTTTCCGGACACCGGGCGCCGGCACCCAATGGGCCCAGCATTTT. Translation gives CASSFRTPGAGTQWAQHF.

In DNA form, the CDR3 reads TGTGCCAGCAGCTTTTACAGGGATGGTGAAGCTTTCTTT. It yields the protein CASSFYRDGEAFF. The V gene is TRBV7-8, the J gene TRBJ1-1; D may be TRBD1 (6 bases). From germline, CDR1 is SGHVS and CDR2 FQNEAQ. Trimming left V 3 bases short and J 7 bases short, with 12 bases between. There are 13 residues in the CDR3.

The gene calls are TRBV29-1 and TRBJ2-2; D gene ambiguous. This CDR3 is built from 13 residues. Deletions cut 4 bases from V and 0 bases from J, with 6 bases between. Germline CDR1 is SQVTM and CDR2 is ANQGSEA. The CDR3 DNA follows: TGCAGCGTTGTCTCTACGAACACCGGGGAGCTGTTTTTT. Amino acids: CSVVSTNTGELFF.

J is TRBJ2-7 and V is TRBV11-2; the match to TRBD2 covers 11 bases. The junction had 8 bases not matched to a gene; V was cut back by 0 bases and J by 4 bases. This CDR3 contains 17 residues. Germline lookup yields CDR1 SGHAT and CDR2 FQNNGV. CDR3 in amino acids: CASSLDHTSGREYEQYF. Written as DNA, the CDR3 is TGTGCCAGCAGCTTAGATCATACTAGCGGGAGAGAGTACGAGCAGTACTTC.

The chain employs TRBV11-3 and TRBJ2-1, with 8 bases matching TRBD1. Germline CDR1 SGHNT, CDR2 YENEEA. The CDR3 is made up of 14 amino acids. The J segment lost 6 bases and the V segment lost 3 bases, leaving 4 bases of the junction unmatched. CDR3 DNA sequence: TGTGCCAGCAGCTTGGGGACAGGTCCCAATGAGCAGTTCTTC. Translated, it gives CASSLGTGPNEQFF.

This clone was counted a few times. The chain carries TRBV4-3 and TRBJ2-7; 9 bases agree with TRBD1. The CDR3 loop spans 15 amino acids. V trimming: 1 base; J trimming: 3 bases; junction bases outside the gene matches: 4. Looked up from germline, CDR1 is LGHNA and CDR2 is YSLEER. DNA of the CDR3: TGCGCCAGCAGCCAAGGCAGGACAGGGGACTACGAGCAGTACTTC. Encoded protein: CASSQGRTGDYEQYF.

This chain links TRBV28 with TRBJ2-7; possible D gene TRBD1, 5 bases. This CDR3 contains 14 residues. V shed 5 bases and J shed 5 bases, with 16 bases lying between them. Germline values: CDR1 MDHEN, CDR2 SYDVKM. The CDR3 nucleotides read TGTGCCAGCAGTGCGACCCCAGGGTGGGACGAGCAGTACTTC. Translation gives CASSATPGWDEQYF. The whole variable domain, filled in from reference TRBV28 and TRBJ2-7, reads DVKVTQSSRYLVKRTGEKVFLECVQDMDHENMFWYRQDPGLGLRLIYFSYDVKMKEKGDIPEGYSVSREKKERFSLILESASTNQTSMYLCASSATPGWDEQYFGPGTRLTVT.

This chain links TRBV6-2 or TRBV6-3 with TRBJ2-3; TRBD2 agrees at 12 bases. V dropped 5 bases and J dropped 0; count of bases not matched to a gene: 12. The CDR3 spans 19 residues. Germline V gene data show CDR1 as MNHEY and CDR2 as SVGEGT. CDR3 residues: CASSPMTSGGISSTDTQYF. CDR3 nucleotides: TGTGCCAGCAGTCCAATGACTAGCGGGGGCATATCTAGCACAGATACGCAGTATTTT.

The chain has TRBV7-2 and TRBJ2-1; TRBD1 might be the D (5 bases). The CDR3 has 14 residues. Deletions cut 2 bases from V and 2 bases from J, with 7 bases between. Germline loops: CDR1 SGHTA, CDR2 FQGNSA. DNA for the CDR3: TGTGCCAGCAGCTTATTGGACACCTACAATGAGCAGTTCTTC. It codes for CASSLLDTYNEQFF.

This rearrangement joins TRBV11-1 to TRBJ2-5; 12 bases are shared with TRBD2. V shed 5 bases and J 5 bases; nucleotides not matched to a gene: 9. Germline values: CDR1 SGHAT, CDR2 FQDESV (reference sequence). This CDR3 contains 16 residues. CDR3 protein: CASSILAGGPVETQYF. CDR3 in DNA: TGTGCCAGCAGCATCCTAGCGGGAGGGCCAGTCGAGACCCAGTACTTC. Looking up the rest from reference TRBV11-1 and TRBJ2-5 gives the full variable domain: EAEVAQSPRYKITEKSQAVAFWCDPISGHATLYWYRQILGQGPELLVQFQDESVVDDSQLPKDRFSAERLKGVDSTLKIQPAELGDSAMYLCASSILAGGPVETQYFGPGTRLLVL.

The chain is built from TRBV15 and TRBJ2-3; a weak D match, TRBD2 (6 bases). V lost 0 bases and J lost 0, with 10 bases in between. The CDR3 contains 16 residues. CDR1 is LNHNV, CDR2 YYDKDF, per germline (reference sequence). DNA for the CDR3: TGTGCCACCAGCAGAGAGATGGGACTGAGCACAGATACGCAGTATTTT. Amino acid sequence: CATSREMGLSTDTQYF.

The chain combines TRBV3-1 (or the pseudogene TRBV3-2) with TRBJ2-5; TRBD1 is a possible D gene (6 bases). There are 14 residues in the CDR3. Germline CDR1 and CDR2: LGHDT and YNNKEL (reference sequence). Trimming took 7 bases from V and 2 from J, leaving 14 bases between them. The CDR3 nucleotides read TGTGCCAGCACTCAAGGGGGTTGGCAAGAGACCCAGTACTTC. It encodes CASTQGGWQETQYF.

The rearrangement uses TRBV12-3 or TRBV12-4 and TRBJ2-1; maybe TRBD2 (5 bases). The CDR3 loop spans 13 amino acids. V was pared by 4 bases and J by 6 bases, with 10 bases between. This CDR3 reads CASSSTSGNEQFF. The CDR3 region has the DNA TGTGCCAGCAGTTCAACTAGTGGCAATGAGCAGTTCTTC.

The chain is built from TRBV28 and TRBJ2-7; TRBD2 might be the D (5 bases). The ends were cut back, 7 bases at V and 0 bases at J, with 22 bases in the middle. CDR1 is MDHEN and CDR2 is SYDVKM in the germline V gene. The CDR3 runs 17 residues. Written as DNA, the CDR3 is TGTGCCAGCACCCCTGATCTAGCCCAGATAAGCTCCTACGAGCAGTACTTC. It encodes CASTPDLAQISSYEQYF. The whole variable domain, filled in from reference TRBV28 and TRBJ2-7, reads DVKVTQSSRYLVKRTGEKVFLECVQDMDHENMFWYRQDPGLGLRLIYFSYDVKMKEKGDIPEGYSVSREKKERFSLILESASTNQTSMYLCASTPDLAQISSYEQYFGPGTRLTVT.

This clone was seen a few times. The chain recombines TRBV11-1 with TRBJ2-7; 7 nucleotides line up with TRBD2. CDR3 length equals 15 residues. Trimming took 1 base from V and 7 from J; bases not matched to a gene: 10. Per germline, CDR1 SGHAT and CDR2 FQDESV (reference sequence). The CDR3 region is CASSLEGGRGLEQYF. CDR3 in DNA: TGTGCCAGCAGCTTAGAAGGCGGGAGAGGTTTAGAGCAGTACTTC.

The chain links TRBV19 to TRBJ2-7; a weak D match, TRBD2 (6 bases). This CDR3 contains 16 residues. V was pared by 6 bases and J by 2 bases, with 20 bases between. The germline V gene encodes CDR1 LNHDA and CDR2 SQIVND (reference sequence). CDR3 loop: CASSRRAGTETYEQYF. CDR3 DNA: TGTGCCAGTAGCAGGAGGGCCGGGACGGAGACCTACGAGCAGTACTTC.